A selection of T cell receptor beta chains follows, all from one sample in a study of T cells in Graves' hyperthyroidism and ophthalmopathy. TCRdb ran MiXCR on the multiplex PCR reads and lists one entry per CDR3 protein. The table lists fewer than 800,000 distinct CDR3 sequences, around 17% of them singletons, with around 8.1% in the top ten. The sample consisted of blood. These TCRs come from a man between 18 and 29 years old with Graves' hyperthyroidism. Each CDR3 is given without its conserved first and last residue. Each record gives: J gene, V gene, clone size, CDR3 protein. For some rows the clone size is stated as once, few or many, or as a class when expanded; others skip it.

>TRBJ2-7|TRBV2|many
ASKTGTYEQY
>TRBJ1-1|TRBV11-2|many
ASSLRQGANTEAF
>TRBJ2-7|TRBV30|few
AWSVFRDPYEQY
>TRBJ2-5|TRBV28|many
ASILNSSGGGKTQY
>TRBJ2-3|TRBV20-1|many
SARDSRATDTQY
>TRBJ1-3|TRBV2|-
ASTGLRLDKRGNTIY
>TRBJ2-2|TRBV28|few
ASSLMAGALHRELF
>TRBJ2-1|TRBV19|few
ASKDGSGGYNEQF
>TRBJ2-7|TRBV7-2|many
ASSLTSGGAYEQY
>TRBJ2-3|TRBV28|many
ASSPGTSADTQY
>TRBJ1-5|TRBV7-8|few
ASSLDRIGPVNQPQH
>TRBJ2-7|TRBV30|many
AWESGRYEQY
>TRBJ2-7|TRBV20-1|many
SARGRGQGTYEQY
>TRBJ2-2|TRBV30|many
AWSVTGTGELF
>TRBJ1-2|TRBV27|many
ASRTGKGYT
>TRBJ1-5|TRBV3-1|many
ASSEGPSPNQPQH
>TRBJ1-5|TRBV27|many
ASSIQGGNQPQH
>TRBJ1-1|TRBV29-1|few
SVAARGSGTEAF
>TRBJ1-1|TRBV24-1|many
ATSDGGGNTEAF
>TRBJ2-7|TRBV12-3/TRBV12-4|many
ASRPSGSAGEQY
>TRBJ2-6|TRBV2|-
ASKMGASGANVLT
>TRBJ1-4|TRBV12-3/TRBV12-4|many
ASSSPGQAGEKLF
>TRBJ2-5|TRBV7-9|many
ASSLGTMIETQY
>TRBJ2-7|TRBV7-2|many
ASSLAGLVSYEQY
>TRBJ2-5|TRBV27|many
ASSLDGTLEETQY
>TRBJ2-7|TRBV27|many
ASSPGPQLDYEQY
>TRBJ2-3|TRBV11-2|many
ASSFVKSWTDTQY
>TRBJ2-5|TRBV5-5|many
ASSLGVEKIETQY
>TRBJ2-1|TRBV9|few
ASSPTPIGHEQF
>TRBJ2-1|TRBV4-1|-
ASRRVTSVAYNEQF
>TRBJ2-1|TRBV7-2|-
ASSVPGLAGGISYNEQF
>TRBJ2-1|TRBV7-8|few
ASSLEGSGRAYEQF
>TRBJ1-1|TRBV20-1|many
SAPSLGSNTEAF
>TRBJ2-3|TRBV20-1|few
SARGGTDTQY
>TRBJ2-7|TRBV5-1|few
ASSLGSSVYEQY
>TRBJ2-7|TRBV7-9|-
ASSLVGGRHIFTYEQY
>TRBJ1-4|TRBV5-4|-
ASSLAKDGATNEKLF
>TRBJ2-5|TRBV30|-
AWSTGTGGLQETQY
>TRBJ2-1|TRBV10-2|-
ASSELASEQF
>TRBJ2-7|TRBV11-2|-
ASSLGSGQGPYEQY
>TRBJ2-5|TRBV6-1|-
ASSAPGQGMRETQY
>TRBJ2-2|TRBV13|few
ASSSQERENTGELF
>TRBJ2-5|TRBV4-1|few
ASSQWTDEETQY
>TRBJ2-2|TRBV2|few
ASVDSGTGELF